This paragraph reports one T cell receptor beta chain. The target antigen is unknown. Every one of the patients relapsed after autologous stem cell transplantation (brentuximab vedotin exposure was variable). Progressive disease, partial response or complete response was each patient's best response. Germline V CDR1 and CDR2: SGHTA, FQGTGA. This CDR3 contains 16 residues. V lost 1 base and J lost 5; bases outside the gene matches: 7. This table comes from immunoSEQ multiplex PCR, and its TCRdb copy is limited to in-frame clones, with some not included. This table has 40,000 to 45,000 clones, around four fifths appearing once. The data belong to a study of PD-1 blockade in classical Hodgkin lymphoma. Whole-study context: Administration of nivolumab to patients was at 3 mg/kg intravenously every 2 weeks.

The study's findings and limits: Causes of the repertoire differences remain undefined, possibly disease activity or prior therapy.

Source: peripheral blood mononuclear cells (PBMCs), taken at baseline. This sequence was found in a human donor with classical Hodgkin lymphoma. The chain uses TRBV7-3 and TRBJ2-1; 8 nucleotides line up with TRBD2. CDR3 bases: TGTGCCAGCAGCTTAAATGGCGGGGGGTTCAACAATGAGCAGTTCTTC. Translation gives CASSLNGGGFNNEQFF.